Below are 21 T cell receptor beta chains sequenced from a single sample in a study of CD8 T cells in ankylosing spondylitis. MiXCR, applied by TCRdb to the 5' RACE reads, yields one record per CDR3 protein. Of a few hundred thousand distinct CDR3 sequences listed, around 7.6% are singletons. Points from the study as a whole: Within ankylosing spondylitis blood, a TCR beta motif made up of eight highly homologous variants appeared to be characteristic.

These receptors' targets are unknown. The sample was blood, either unsorted or a sorted T cell fraction (not recorded which). All receptors come from a male donor with ankylosing spondylitis.

The chain carries TRBV7-6 and TRBJ2-7; tentative D call: TRBD2 (6 bases). The CDR3 runs to 14 residues. Germline loops: CDR1 SGHVS, CDR2 FNYEAQ. With 1 base removed from V and 2 bases from J, the gap between germline ends came to 9 bases. This CDR3 reads CASSLDSGPYEQYF. CDR3 DNA: TGTGCCAGCAGCTTAGATAGCGGCCCCTACGAGCAGTACTTC.

This clonotype was observed many times. This chain links TRBV2 with TRBJ2-5; 11 bases match TRBD2. The ends lost 2 bases at V and 2 bases at J; junction bases unmatched: 1. This CDR3 has 15 amino acids. Germline V lookup: CDR1 SNHLY, CDR2 FYNNEI. CDR3 in DNA: TGTGCCAGCAGTGAACTAGCGGGAGGACAAGAGACCCAGTACTTC. The encoded protein is CASSELAGGQETQYF. The full variable domain, rest sourced from reference TRBV2 and TRBJ2-5, is EPEVTQTPSHQVTQMGQEVILRCVPISNHLYFYWYRQILGQKVEFLVSFYNNEISEKSEIFDDQFSVERPDGSNFTLKIRSTKLEDSAMYFCASSELAGGQETQYFGPGTRLLVL.

This clonotype was counted between two and nine times. The CDR3 spells CASSDKNSGANVLTF. The CDR3, as DNA: TGTGCCAGCAGTGACAAAAACTCTGGGGCCAACGTCCTGACTTTC. V and J are TRBV6-4 and TRBJ2-6; D call uncertain. The V and J ends lost 2 bases and 0 bases respectively, with 5 bases between them. Germline CDR1 MRHNA, CDR2 SNTAGT. The CDR3 spans 15 residues.

This clonotype showed up just a few times. The chain couples TRBV5-1 to TRBJ2-5; 9 nucleotides match TRBD1. The CDR3 runs to 14 residues. With V trimmed by 1 base and J by 4 bases, 2 bases remained unmatched. Looked up from germline, CDR1 is SGHRS and CDR2 is YFSETQ. Written as DNA, the CDR3 is TGCGCCAGCAGCTTGCAGGACAGGGGAGAGACCCAGTACTTC. Its protein product is CASSLQDRGETQYF.

The chain has TRBV20-1 and TRBJ2-2; perhaps TRBD2 as D (5 bases). Germline V gene sequence: CDR1 DFQATT, CDR2 SNEGSKA (reference sequence). V lost 6 bases and J 4 bases, leaving 24 bases between the germline ends. The CDR3 length is 17 residues. The CDR3 DNA follows: TGCAGTGCCCTCCCCTCCCTGGCGGGTCAGTTCACCGGGGAGCTGTTTTTT. This codes for CSALPSLAGQFTGELFF.

This clonotype was seen a few times. This chain uses TRBV4-3 with TRBJ2-3; D gene uncertain. V was cut by 4 bases and J by 4 bases, with 18 bases left in between. The CDR3 extends over 16 amino acids. The germline gives CDR1 LGHNA, CDR2 YSLEER. CDR3 in amino acids: CASSRDVSILSDTQYF. CDR3 nucleotides: TGCGCCAGCAGCCGAGACGTCAGTATTTTGTCAGATACGCAGTATTTT.

The chain links TRBV5-1 to TRBJ2-2; TRBD2 matches 7 bases. V lost 4 bases, J lost 7 bases, and 7 bases stayed unmatched. The CDR3 covers 14 residues. CDR1 and CDR2 (germline): SGHRS, YFSETQ. The CDR3 nucleotides are TGCGCCAGCAGCACTACTAGCGTCGGCGGGGAGCTGTTTTTT. Its translation: CASSTTSVGGELFF.

The V gene is TRBV5-1, the J gene TRBJ1-4; D is unresolved. CDR1 is SGHRS, CDR2 YFSETQ, per germline. This CDR3 contains 16 residues. Trimming shortened V by 4 bases and J by 0 bases, and 13 bases separated the two germline ends. CDR3 loop: CASSPGRLATNEKLFF. In DNA, the CDR3 is TGCGCCAGCAGCCCAGGACGGCTTGCAACTAATGAAAAACTGTTTTTT.

This clonotype was observed a handful of times. J is TRBJ2-1 and V is TRBV5-1, with 12 bases that match TRBD2. V lost 4 bases, J lost 0 bases, and 8 bases stayed unmatched. This CDR3 has 18 amino acids. Germline CDR1 is SGHRS and CDR2 is YFSETQ. The CDR3 bases are TGCGCCAGCAGCGGCGGACTAGCGGGATTTGGCTCCTACAATGAGCAGTTCTTC. It codes for CASSGGLAGFGSYNEQFF.

There are a few counts of this clonotype. This chain connects TRBV4-1 to TRBJ1-4, with a weak D call TRBD1 (6 bases). CDR3 length: 16 residues. CDR1 MGHRA and CDR2 YSYEKL come from the germline V gene. V lost 4 bases to trimming and J lost 13 bases, with 25 bases between them. Here the CDR3 reads CASSRSFRTDGGGLFF. Written as DNA, the CDR3 is TGCGCCAGCAGCCGTAGCTTCAGGACAGACGGTGGTGGACTGTTTTTT.

V gene TRBV4-3 combines with J gene TRBJ2-1; TRBD2 aligns across 13 bases. Germline loops: CDR1 LGHNA, CDR2 YSLEER. The V and J ends lost 2 bases and 3 bases, in that order; junction bases with no gene match: 10. The CDR3 extends over 19 amino acids. The CDR3 loop is CASSQNPGTSGTDYNEQFF. CDR3 DNA sequence: TGCGCCAGCAGCCAAAATCCCGGGACTAGCGGGACTGACTACAATGAGCAGTTCTTC.

This clonotype has only a few counts. The chain employs TRBV12-3 or TRBV12-4 and TRBJ1-1, with 8 bases fitting TRBD1. The CDR3 covers 15 residues. V was pared by 5 bases and J by 10 bases, with 15 bases of the junction left unmatched. The CDR3: CASSPPQGQGMLAFF. The CDR3, as DNA: TGTGCCAGCAGTCCGCCTCAAGGACAGGGCATGTTAGCTTTCTTT.

This clonotype was seen many times. The chain employs TRBV5-1 and TRBJ2-3; 7 bases line up with TRBD2. The ends lost 4 bases at V and 0 bases at J; junction bases unmatched: 8. Germline V gene data show CDR1 as SGHRS and CDR2 as YFSETQ. The CDR3 is 16 residues long. The chain's CDR3 is CASSREGRGSTDTQYF. The CDR3 nucleotides are TGCGCCAGCAGCAGGGAGGGTCGCGGGAGCACAGATACGCAGTATTTT.

V usage is TRBV29-1 and J usage is TRBJ1-5, with 7 bases lining up with TRBD1. The CDR3 has 17 residues. The germline V gene encodes CDR1 SQVTM and CDR2 ANQGSEA. After removal of 3 bases from V and 7 bases from J, the junction contained 18 bases not matched to a gene. DNA of the CDR3: TGCAGCGTTGACCCTAAGTGGACAGGACCTATGGGACAGCCCCAGCATTTT. Encoded protein: CSVDPKWTGPMGQPQHF.

The chain combines TRBV7-8 with TRBJ1-1, with no clear D. The V gene lost 1 base and the J gene lost 1 base, with 13 bases spanning the gap. This CDR3 comprises 16 residues. Looked up from germline, CDR1 is SGHVS and CDR2 is FQNEAQ. CDR3 coding DNA: TGTGCCAGCAGCTTAGGGGGTCAGGTTCAGAACACTGAAGCTTTCTTT. Protein: CASSLGGQVQNTEAFF.

The chain is built from TRBV12-3 or TRBV12-4 and TRBJ2-5, with D tentatively TRBD2 (6 bases). The CDR3 totals 14 residues. V shed 6 bases and J shed 5 bases, with 16 bases lying between them. Here the CDR3 reads CASSSGGTGETQYF. The CDR3 DNA is TGTGCCAGCAGCTCCGGAGGGACCGGGGAGACCCAGTACTTC.

CDR3 region: CAIQALYQETQYF. For the CDR3, the DNA is TGTGCCATCCAGGCCCTGTACCAAGAGACCCAGTACTTC. This sequence joins TRBV10-3 and TRBJ2-5; D is unresolved. Germline CDR1 is ENHRY and CDR2 is SYGVKD. This CDR3 region has 13 residues. The germline V and J ends were trimmed by 8 bases and 0 bases, with 10 bases remaining between them.

This clonotype was observed at least ten times. The rearrangement links TRBV5-1 to TRBJ2-1, with D possibly being TRBD2 (5 bases). Germline-derived CDR1 and CDR2 are SGHRS and YFSETQ. Trimming stripped 0 bases from V and 6 bases from J, with 13 bases between. The CDR3 contains 15 residues. The CDR3 protein is CASSLAISGPNEQFF. The CDR3 nucleotides read TGCGCCAGCAGCTTGGCCATAAGCGGACCCAATGAGCAGTTCTTC.

This chain joins TRBV4-3 and TRBJ2-3, with 8 positions matching TRBD2. The CDR3 covers 17 residues. CDR1 and CDR2 from the germline V gene are LGHNA and YSLEER. The J segment lost 0 bases and the V segment lost 0 bases, leaving 5 bases of the junction unmatched. This CDR3 reads CASSQEVSSGSTDTQYF. CDR3 nucleotides: TGCGCCAGCAGCCAAGAGGTCTCTAGCGGGAGCACAGATACGCAGTATTTT.

The rearrangement joins TRBV18 to TRBJ2-1; 7 nucleotides line up with TRBD2. With V trimmed by 2 bases and J by 5 bases, 6 bases remained unmatched. The germline V gene has CDR1 KGHSH and CDR2 LQKENI. This CDR3 comprises 15 residues. CDR3 region: CASSPGASGDNEQFF. Here the CDR3 DNA reads TGTGCCAGCTCACCAGGGGCTAGCGGAGACAATGAGCAGTTCTTC.

This rearrangement joins TRBV10-2 to TRBJ1-2; 8 bases align to TRBD1. There are 14 residues in the CDR3. V was clipped by 6 bases and J by 0 bases; unmatched bases: 3. Looked up from germline, CDR1 is WSHSY and CDR2 is SAAADI. Here the CDR3 DNA reads TGCGCCAGCAGAGGGACAGGAGCTAACTATGGCTACACCTTC. Its protein is CASRGTGANYGYTF.